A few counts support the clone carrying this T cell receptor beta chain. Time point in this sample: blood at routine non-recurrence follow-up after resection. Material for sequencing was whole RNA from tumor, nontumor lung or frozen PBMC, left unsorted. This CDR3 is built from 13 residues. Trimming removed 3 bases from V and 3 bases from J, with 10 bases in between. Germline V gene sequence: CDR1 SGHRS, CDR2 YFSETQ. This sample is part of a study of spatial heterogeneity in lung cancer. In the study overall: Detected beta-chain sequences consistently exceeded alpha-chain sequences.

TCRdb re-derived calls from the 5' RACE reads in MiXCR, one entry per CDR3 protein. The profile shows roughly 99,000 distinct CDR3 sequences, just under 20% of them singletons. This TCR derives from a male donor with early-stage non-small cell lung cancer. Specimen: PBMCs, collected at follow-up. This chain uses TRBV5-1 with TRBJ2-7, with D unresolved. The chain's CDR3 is CASSSDTFYEQYF. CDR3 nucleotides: TGCGCCAGCAGCTCTGACACATTCTACGAGCAGTACTTC. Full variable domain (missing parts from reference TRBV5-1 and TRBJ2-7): KAGVTQTPRYLIKTRGQQVTLSCSPISGHRSVSWYQQTPGQGLQFLFEYFSETQRNKGNFPGRFSGRQFSNSRSEMNVSTLELGDSALYLCASSSDTFYEQYFGPGTRLTVT.